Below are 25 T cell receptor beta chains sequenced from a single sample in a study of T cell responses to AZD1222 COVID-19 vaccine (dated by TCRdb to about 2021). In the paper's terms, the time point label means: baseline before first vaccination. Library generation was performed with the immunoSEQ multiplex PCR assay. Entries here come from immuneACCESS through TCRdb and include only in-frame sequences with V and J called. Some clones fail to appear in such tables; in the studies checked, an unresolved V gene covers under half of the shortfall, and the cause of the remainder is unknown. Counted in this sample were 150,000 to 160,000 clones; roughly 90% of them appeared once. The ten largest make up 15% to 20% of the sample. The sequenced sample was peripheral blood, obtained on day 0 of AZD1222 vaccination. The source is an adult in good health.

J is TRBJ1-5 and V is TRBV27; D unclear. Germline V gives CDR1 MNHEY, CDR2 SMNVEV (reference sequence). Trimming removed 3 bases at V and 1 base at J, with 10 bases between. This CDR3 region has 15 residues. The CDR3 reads CASSFSLGSNQPQHF. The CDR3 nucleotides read TGTGCCAGCAGTTTTTCGTTAGGAAGCAATCAGCCCCAGCATTTT.

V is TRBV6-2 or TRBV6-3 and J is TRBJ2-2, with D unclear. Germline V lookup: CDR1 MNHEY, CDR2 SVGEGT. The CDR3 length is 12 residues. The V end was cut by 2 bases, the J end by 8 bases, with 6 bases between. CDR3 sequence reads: CASSYVLGELFF. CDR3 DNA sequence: TGTGCCAGCAGTTACGTGTTGGGGGAGCTGTTTTTT.

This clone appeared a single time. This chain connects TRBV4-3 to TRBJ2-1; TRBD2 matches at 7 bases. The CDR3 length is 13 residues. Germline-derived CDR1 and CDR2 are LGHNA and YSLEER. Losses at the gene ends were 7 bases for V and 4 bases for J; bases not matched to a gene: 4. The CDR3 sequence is CASTGLGYNEQFF. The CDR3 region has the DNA TGCGCCAGCACTGGACTAGGGTACAATGAGCAGTTCTTC.

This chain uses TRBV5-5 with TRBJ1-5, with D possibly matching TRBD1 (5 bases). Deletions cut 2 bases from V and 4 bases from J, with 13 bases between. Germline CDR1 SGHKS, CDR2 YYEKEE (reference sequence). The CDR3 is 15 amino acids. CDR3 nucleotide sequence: TGTGCCAGCAGCTTATATACAGGAGGAAATCAGCCCCAGCATTTT. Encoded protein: CASSLYTGGNQPQHF.

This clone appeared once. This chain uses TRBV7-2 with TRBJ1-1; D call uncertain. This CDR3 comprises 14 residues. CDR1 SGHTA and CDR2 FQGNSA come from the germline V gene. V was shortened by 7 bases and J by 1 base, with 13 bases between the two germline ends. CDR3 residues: CASNNYVGNTEAFF. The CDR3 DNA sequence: TGTGCCAGCAACAATTATGTGGGGAACACTGAAGCTTTCTTT.

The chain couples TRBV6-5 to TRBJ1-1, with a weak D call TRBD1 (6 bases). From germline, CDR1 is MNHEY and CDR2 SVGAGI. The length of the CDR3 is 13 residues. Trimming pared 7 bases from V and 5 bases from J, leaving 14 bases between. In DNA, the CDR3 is TGTGCCAGCACTATAGACAGGAATACTGAAGCTTTCTTT. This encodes CASTIDRNTEAFF.

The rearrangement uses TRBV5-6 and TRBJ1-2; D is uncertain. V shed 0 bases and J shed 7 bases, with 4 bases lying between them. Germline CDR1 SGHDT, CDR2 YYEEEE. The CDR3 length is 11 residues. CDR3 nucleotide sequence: TGTGCCAGCAGCTTGGCGGGTGGCTACACCTTC. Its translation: CASSLAGGYTF.

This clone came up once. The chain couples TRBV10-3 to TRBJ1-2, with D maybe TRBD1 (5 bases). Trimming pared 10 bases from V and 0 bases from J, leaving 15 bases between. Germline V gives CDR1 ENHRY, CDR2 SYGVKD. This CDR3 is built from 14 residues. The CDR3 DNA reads TGTGCCACTATTCAGGGAGTAGCTAACTATGGCTACACCTTC. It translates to CATIQGVANYGYTF.

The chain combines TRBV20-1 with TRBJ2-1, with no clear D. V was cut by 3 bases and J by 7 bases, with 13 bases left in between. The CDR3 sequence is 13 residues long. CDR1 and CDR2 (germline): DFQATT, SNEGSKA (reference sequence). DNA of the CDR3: TGCAGTGCTAGTCAGGCCGGTTTGAATGAGCAGTTCTTC. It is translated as CSASQAGLNEQFF.

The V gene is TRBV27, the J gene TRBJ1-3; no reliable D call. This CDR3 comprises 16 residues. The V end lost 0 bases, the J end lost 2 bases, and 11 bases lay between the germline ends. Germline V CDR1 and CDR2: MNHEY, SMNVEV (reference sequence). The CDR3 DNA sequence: TGTGCCAGCAGTTTATCAGCCAGGATAGCTGGAAACACCATATATTTT. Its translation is CASSLSARIAGNTIYF.

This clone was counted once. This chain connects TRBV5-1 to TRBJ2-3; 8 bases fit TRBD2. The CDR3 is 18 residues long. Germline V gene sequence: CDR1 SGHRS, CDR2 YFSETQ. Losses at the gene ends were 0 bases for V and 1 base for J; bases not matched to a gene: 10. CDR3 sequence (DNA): TGCGCCAGCAGCTTGGCCCCATTTGAAGCGGGGGGCACAGATACGCAGTATTTT. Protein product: CASSLAPFEAGGTDTQYF.

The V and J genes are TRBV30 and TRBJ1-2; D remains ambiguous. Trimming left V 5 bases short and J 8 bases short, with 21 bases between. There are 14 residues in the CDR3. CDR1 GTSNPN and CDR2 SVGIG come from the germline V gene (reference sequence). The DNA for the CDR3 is TGTGCCTGGGTGCTGAGGGAAAAGGGAAGAGGCTACACCTTC. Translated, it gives CAWVLREKGRGYTF.

Here the CDR3 reads CATSEGLAGGLGYTGELFF. The CDR3 DNA reads TGTGCCACCAGCGAGGGGCTAGCGGGAGGGCTGGGTTACACCGGGGAGCTGTTTTTT. The rearrangement uses TRBV15 and TRBJ2-2; TRBD2 aligns across 12 bases. The CDR3 extends over 19 amino acids. Germline V gene data show CDR1 as LNHNV and CDR2 as YYDKDF (reference sequence). V was clipped by 5 bases and J by 3 bases; unmatched bases: 13.

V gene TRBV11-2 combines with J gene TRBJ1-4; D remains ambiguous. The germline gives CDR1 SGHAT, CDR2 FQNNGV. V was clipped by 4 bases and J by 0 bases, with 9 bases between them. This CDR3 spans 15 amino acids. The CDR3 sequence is CASSYMGSTNEKLFF. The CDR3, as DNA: TGTGCCAGCAGCTATATGGGGTCAACTAATGAAAAACTGTTTTTT. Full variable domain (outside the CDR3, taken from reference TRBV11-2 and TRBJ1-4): EAGVAQSPRYKIIEKRQSVAFWCNPISGHATLYWYQQILGQGPKLLIQFQNNGVVDDSQLPKDRFSAERLKGVDSTLKIQPAKLEDSAVYLCASSYMGSTNEKLFFGSGTQLSVL.

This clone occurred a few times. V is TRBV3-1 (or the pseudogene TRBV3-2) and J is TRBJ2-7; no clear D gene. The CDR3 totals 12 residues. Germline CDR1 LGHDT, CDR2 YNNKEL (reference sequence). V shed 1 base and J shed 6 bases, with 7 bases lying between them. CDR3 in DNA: TGTGCCAGCAGCCAAGTCGAAGGCGAGCAGTACTTC. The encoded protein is CASSQVEGEQYF.

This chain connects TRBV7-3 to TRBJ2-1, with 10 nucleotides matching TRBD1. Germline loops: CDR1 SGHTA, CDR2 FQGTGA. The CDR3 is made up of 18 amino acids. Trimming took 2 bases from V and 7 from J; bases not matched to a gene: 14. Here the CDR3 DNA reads TGTGCCAGCAGCTTAGTAGGTTCGGGGACAGGGGCCAGGAATGAGCAGTTCTTC. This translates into CASSLVGSGTGARNEQFF.

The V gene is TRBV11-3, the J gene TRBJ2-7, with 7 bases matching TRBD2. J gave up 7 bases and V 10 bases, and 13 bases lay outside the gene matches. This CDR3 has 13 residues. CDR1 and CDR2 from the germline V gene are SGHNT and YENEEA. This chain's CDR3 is CATSLGGAGEQYF. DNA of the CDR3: TGTGCCACCTCACTTGGGGGAGCGGGAGAGCAGTACTTC.

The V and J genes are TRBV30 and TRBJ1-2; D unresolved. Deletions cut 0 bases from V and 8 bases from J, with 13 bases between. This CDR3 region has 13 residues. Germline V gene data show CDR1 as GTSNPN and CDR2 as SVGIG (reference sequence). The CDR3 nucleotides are TGTGCCTGGAGTGTCAGAGGGCCATGGGGCTACACCTTC. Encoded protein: CAWSVRGPWGYTF.

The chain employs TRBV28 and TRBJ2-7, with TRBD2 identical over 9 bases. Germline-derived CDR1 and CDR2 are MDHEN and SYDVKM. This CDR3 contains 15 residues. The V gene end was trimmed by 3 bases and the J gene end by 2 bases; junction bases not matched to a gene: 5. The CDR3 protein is CASSLGASGTYEQYF. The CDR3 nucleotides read TGTGCCAGCAGTTTGGGGGCTAGCGGGACCTACGAGCAGTACTTC.

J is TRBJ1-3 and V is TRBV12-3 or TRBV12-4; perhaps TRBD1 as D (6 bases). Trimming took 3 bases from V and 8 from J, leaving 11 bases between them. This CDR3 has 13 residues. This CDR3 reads CASSLSEGDTIYF. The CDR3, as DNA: TGTGCCAGCAGTTTGAGTGAGGGGGACACCATATATTTT.

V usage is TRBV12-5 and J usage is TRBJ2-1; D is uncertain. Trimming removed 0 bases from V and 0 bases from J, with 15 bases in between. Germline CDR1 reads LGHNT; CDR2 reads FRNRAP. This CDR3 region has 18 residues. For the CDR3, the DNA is TGTGCTAGTGGTTTGGTACCAGATGGGATAAGCTCCTACAATGAGCAGTTCTTC. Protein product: CASGLVPDGISSYNEQFF.

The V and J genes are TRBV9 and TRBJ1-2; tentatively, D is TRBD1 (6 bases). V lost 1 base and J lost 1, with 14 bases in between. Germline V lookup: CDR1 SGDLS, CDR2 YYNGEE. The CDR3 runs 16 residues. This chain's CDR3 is CASSVMGGPVNYGYTF. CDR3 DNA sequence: TGTGCCAGCAGCGTAATGGGGGGCCCGGTTAACTATGGCTACACCTTC.

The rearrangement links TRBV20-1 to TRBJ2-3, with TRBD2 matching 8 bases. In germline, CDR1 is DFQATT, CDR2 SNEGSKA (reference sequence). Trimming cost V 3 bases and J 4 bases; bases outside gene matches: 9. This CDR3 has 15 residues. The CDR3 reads CSASSLGGRPDTQYF. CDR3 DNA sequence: TGCAGTGCTAGTTCCCTAGGCGGGAGGCCAGATACGCAGTATTTT.

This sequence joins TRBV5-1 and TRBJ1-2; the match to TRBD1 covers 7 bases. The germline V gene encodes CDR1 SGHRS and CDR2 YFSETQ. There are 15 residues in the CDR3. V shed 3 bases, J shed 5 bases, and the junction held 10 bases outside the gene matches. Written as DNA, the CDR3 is TGCGCCAGCAGCTACAGTACAGGGGCACCATATGGCTACACCTTC. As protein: CASSYSTGAPYGYTF.

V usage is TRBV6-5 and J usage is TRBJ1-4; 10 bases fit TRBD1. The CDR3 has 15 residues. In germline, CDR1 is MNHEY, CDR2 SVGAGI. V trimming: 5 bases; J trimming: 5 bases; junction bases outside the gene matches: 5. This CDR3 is CASSPRDRGNEKLFF. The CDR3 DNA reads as TGTGCCAGCAGTCCCCGGGACAGGGGAAATGAAAAACTGTTTTTT.